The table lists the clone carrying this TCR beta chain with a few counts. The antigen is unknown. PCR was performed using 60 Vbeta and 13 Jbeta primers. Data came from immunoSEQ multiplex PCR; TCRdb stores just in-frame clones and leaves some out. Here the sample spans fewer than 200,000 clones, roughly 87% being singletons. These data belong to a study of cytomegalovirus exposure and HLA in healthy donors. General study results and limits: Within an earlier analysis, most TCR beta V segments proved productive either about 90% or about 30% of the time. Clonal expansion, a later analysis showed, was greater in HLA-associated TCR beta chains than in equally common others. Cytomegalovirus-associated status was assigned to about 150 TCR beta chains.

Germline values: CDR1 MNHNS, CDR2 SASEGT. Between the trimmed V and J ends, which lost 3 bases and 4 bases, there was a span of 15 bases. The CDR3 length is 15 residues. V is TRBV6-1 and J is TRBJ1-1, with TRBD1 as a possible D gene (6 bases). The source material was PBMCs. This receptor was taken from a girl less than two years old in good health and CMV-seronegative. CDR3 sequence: CASSDPLGGVTEAFF. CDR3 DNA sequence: TGTGCCAGCAGTGACCCTCTAGGGGGGGTCACTGAAGCTTTCTTT.